Presented here are 8 T cell receptor beta chains from one specimen sequenced in a study of blood T cell repertoires in COVID-19. The data were produced by immunoSEQ multiplex PCR, yet TCRdb's version contains in-frame clones alone and is incomplete. The sample gives about 46,000 clones, about nine tenths of which show up once; 15% to 20% is in the top ten. Sample: peripheral blood. The receptor set was obtained from a human donor in a cohort sampled during active COVID-19.

The chain uses TRBV10-1 and TRBJ2-7, with a weak D call TRBD2 (6 bases). The V end was cut by 3 bases, the J end by 0 bases, with 9 bases between. There are 14 residues in the CDR3. Looked up from germline, CDR1 is WNHNN and CDR2 is SYGVQD (reference sequence). The CDR3 nucleotides read TGCGCCAGCAGTGAAGACGGGAGCTCCTACGAGCAGTACTTC. Protein: CASSEDGSSYEQYF.

This clone was counted between two and nine times. The chain employs TRBV2 and TRBJ2-2, with 8 bases fitting TRBD1. CDR3 length: 14 amino acids. Losses at the gene ends were 4 bases for V and 4 bases for J; bases not matched to a gene: 2. Germline lookup yields CDR1 SNHLY and CDR2 FYNNEI. The CDR3 loop is CASSATGGTGELFF. In nucleotides, the CDR3 is TGTGCCAGCAGTGCTACAGGGGGCACCGGGGAGCTGTTTTTT. The full variable domain, completed using reference TRBV2 and TRBJ2-2, is EPEVTQTPSHQVTQMGQEVILRCVPISNHLYFYWYRQILGQKVEFLVSFYNNEISEKSEIFDDQFSVERPDGSNFTLKIRSTKLEDSAMYFCASSATGGTGELFFGEGSRLTVL.

The chain uses TRBV27 and TRBJ2-7, with 7 bases aligning to TRBD2. Germline trimming cut 4 bases from V and 7 bases from J; bases unmatched to any gene: 13. The CDR3 spans 15 residues. Germline lookup yields CDR1 MNHEY and CDR2 SMNVEV (reference sequence). CDR3: CASSSFRLARFEQYF. CDR3 bases: TGTGCCAGCAGTTCCTTTCGACTAGCTCGCTTTGAGCAGTACTTC.

This clone is a singleton in its sample. The V call is TRBV7-6, the J call TRBJ1-6; 9 positions match TRBD1. CDR3 length: 15 amino acids. After removal of 4 bases from V and 13 bases from J, the junction contained 11 bases not matched to a gene. Germline V gene data show CDR1 as SGHVS and CDR2 as FNYEAQ. CDR3: CASSSGQGPPNPLHF. For the CDR3, the DNA is TGTGCCAGCAGCTCGGGACAGGGCCCACCGAATCCCCTCCACTTT.

The chain employs TRBV9 and TRBJ1-3, with D perhaps TRBD1 (6 bases). Between the trimmed V and J ends, which lost 3 bases and 1 base, there was a span of 11 bases. CDR1 and CDR2 (germline): SGDLS, YYNGEE. The CDR3 spans 15 residues. The CDR3 here is CASSDAGASGNTIYF. The CDR3 DNA is TGTGCCAGCAGCGACGCAGGGGCTTCTGGAAACACCATATATTTT.

The rearrangement links TRBV29-1 to TRBJ1-2, with unresolved D. The germline V and J ends were trimmed by 2 bases and 6 bases, with 10 bases remaining between them. The CDR3 is made up of 12 amino acids. Per the germline V gene, CDR1 is SQVTM and CDR2 is ANQGSEA. The CDR3 nucleotides are TGCAGCGTTGAAAGTGGAGAAAATGGCTACACCTTC. Encoded protein: CSVESGENGYTF.

To note about this clone: At the DNA level, this CDR3 is encoded by other sequences in the same sample as well. The V and J genes are TRBV3-1 (or the pseudogene TRBV3-2) and TRBJ2-7, with 7 bases fitting TRBD1. Germline V gene data show CDR1 as LGHDT and CDR2 as YNNKEL (reference sequence). V trimming: 1 base; J trimming: 1 base; junction bases outside the gene matches: 1. The CDR3 is 14 residues long. The CDR3 sequence is CASSQGRGSYEQYF. The CDR3 nucleotides are TGTGCCAGCAGCCAAGGCAGGGGGTCCTACGAGCAGTACTTC.

This chain connects TRBV9 to TRBJ2-5; D might be TRBD2 (5 bases). CDR1 and CDR2 from the germline V gene are SGDLS and YYNGEE. Trimming left V 4 bases short and J 1 base short, with 17 bases between. CDR3 size: 16 residues. In nucleotides, the CDR3 is TGTGCCAGCAGCCACCGGAGCATAGCGCGCCAAGAGACCCAGTACTTC. It encodes CASSHRSIARQETQYF.